The entry below describes one T cell receptor beta chain. The sample comes from a study of blood T cell repertoires in COVID-19. Overall study: The samples span acute and convalescent COVID-19 from the United States, Italy and Spain.

TCRdb's copy holds only in-frame clones and misses some; the assay was immunoSEQ multiplex PCR. Here the sample spans about 180,000 clones, about nine tenths being singletons. This CDR3 spans 15 amino acids. Germline V gene lookup returns CDR1 LNHDA and CDR2 SQIVND (reference sequence). V lost 1 base and J lost 1; bases outside the gene matches: 1. Specimen: peripheral blood. The sequence came from a man aged 18 to 30 who had recovered from COVID-19. The rearrangement joins TRBV19 to TRBJ2-1; 7 positions match TRBD2. The DNA for the CDR3 is TGTGCCAGTAGTATAGCGGGGGGATCCTACAATGAGCAGTTCTTC. Residues: CASSIAGGSYNEQFF. Looking up the rest from reference TRBV19 and TRBJ2-1 gives the full variable domain: DGGITQSPKYLFRKEGQNVTLSCEQNLNHDAMYWYRQDPGQGLRLIYYSQIVNDFQKGDIAEGYSVSREKKESFPLTVTSAQKNPTAFYLCASSIAGGSYNEQFFGPGTRLTVL.